The 5 T cell receptor beta chains below all came from one sample that was sequenced in a study of CD8+ T cells in alopecia areata. Extracted from the samples, RNA was reverse transcribed into cDNA to serve as the sequencing template. This table comes from immunoSEQ multiplex PCR, and its TCRdb copy is limited to in-frame clones, with some not included. The sample has about 190,000 clones, less than 70% seen once. Specified treatment: oral pan-JAK inhibitor, 5-10 mg twice daily. The sequencing used CD4+ T cells sorted from blood, collected between weeks 47 and 50, from a patient treated with tofacitinib. The origin of the receptors is a human donor with alopecia areata.

The chain joins TRBV7-2 to TRBJ2-1; possibly TRBD1 or TRBD2 for D (5 bases each). This CDR3 contains 13 residues. V shed 5 bases and J shed 8 bases, with 13 bases lying between them. Germline V gene lookup returns CDR1 SGHTA and CDR2 FQGNSA. The chain's CDR3 is CASSRRGVHEQFF. The CDR3 DNA is TGTGCCAGCAGCCGGAGAGGGGTCCATGAGCAGTTCTTC.

The J gene is TRBJ1-2, the V gene TRBV7-8; D gene ambiguous. Trimming removed 4 bases at V and 8 bases at J, with 11 bases between. CDR1 and CDR2 from the germline V gene are SGHVS and FQNEAQ. This CDR3 has 12 amino acids. Written as DNA, the CDR3 is TGTGCCAGCAGCTCGCCGGACCGAGGCTACACCTTC. Protein: CASSSPDRGYTF.

This clone has a single count. The chain recombines TRBV9 with TRBJ2-3, with D hard to call. The germline V and J ends were trimmed by 4 bases and 2 bases, with 5 bases remaining between them. This CDR3 spans 12 amino acids. Germline CDR1 SGDLS, CDR2 YYNGEE. The CDR3 loop is CASSTNTDTQYF. The CDR3 DNA follows: TGTGCCAGCAGCACAAACACAGATACGCAGTATTTT.

In this sample, this clone turned up a few times. At the DNA level, this CDR3 is encoded by other sequences in the same sample as well. The V call is TRBV30, the J call TRBJ1-1; no clear D gene. Trimming removed 0 bases from V and 2 bases from J, with 10 bases in between. Germline V gene lookup returns CDR1 GTSNPN and CDR2 SVGIG (reference sequence). The CDR3 consists of 14 residues. The DNA of the CDR3 is TGTGCCTGGAGTGTGGGCAGAAGAAACACTGAAGCTTTCTTT. Translating it yields CAWSVGRRNTEAFF.

The chain carries TRBV10-3 and TRBJ1-5, with D tentatively TRBD1 (6 bases). V shed 0 bases and J shed 4 bases, with 7 bases lying between them. This CDR3 is built from 14 residues. The germline V gene has CDR1 ENHRY and CDR2 SYGVKD. The CDR3 here is CAISESQGNQPQHF. The CDR3 DNA reads as TGTGCCATCAGTGAGTCCCAGGGGAATCAGCCCCAGCATTTT.